The rows below give T cell receptor beta chains drawn from one sample of a study of control samples from healthy donors and cancer patients. Data came from immunoSEQ multiplex PCR; TCRdb stores just in-frame clones and leaves some out. The sample holds 98,000 or so clones, almost 85% seen once. Sequencing was carried out using blood. These receptors all stem from a young man in good health. The CDR3 runs from the conserved cysteine through the conserved F or W. Each record gives: D gene, V gene, CDR3 protein. A D gene is named only where the DNA matches it firmly.

d_call: -
v_call: TRBV25-1
cdr3_aa: CASSGERIYEQYF

d_call: -
v_call: TRBV2
cdr3_aa: CATSMGNGVDNEQFF

d_call: -
v_call: TRBV12-3/TRBV12-4
cdr3_aa: CATTGVRFSGYTF

d_call: -
v_call: TRBV5-1
cdr3_aa: CASSFWSGNTEAFF

d_call: -
v_call: TRBV14
cdr3_aa: CASSQVSAEAFF

d_call: -
v_call: TRBV4-1
cdr3_aa: CASSQGVTFQEKLFF

d_call: TRBD1
v_call: TRBV4-3
cdr3_aa: CASSRTAGTGDNSPLHF

d_call: -
v_call: TRBV7-8
cdr3_aa: CASSLIANPSYGYTF

d_call: TRBD1
v_call: TRBV2
cdr3_aa: CASTPGTGVSGNTIYF

d_call: -
v_call: TRBV9
cdr3_aa: CASSVGGLSSYGYTF

d_call: TRBD1
v_call: TRBV29-1
cdr3_aa: CSVDEDRAGYGYTF

d_call: -
v_call: TRBV11-2
cdr3_aa: CASSLDRGGHTIYF

d_call: TRBD1
v_call: TRBV6-5
cdr3_aa: CASRYRGNTEAFF

d_call: -
v_call: TRBV23-1
cdr3_aa: CAGDWQVKFF

d_call: TRBD2
v_call: TRBV5-1
cdr3_aa: CASSTGTSGVITDTQYF

d_call: TRBD1
v_call: TRBV18
cdr3_aa: CASSLRDRVLTDTQYF

d_call: TRBD1
v_call: TRBV4-3
cdr3_aa: CASSQSPRGAYQPQHF

d_call: TRBD1
v_call: TRBV18
cdr3_aa: CASSPGRTGGEETQYF

d_call: -
v_call: TRBV5-6
cdr3_aa: CASSWDALGNIQYF

d_call: -
v_call: TRBV6-1
cdr3_aa: CASSEAGWAVYQETQYF

d_call: TRBD1
v_call: TRBV28
cdr3_aa: CASSLGIQGAQGYTF

d_call: -
v_call: TRBV18
cdr3_aa: CASSEGPNTEAFF

d_call: -
v_call: TRBV19
cdr3_aa: CASSIMGRANGYTF

d_call: TRBD2
v_call: TRBV11-2
cdr3_aa: CASSPQRGGNEQFF

d_call: -
v_call: TRBV4-3
cdr3_aa: CASSQEARRGRANTEAFF

d_call: TRBD1
v_call: TRBV19
cdr3_aa: CASSIPGQGSQPQHF

d_call: TRBD1
v_call: TRBV7-8
cdr3_aa: CASSLGQGFSYEQYF

d_call: TRBD1
v_call: TRBV7-6
cdr3_aa: CASSQTQDRAFDEQFF

d_call: -
v_call: TRBV4-2
cdr3_aa: CASSQAWDSQGETQYF

d_call: TRBD2
v_call: TRBV24-1
cdr3_aa: CATSEGAGGLYF

d_call: -
v_call: TRBV9
cdr3_aa: CASSVGARADTQYF

d_call: -
v_call: TRBV6-5
cdr3_aa: CASRYLGGLGEQYF

d_call: -
v_call: TRBV2
cdr3_aa: CASSEYGTSSGNTIYF

d_call: TRBD1
v_call: TRBV28
cdr3_aa: CASSLSHQGGRTEAFF

d_call: -
v_call: TRBV7-2
cdr3_aa: CASSLVGLGADTQYF

d_call: -
v_call: TRBV5-4
cdr3_aa: CASSLGGTDTQYF

d_call: -
v_call: TRBV3-1/TRBV3-2
cdr3_aa: CASSQGPHSNSPLHF

d_call: -
v_call: TRBV28
cdr3_aa: CASSLGDRLNIQYF

d_call: -
v_call: TRBV4-3
cdr3_aa: CASSVGGAGYGYTF

d_call: -
v_call: TRBV5-1
cdr3_aa: CASRIRDANEKLFF

d_call: -
v_call: TRBV5-5
cdr3_aa: CASSLSPRGGIMETQYF

d_call: -
v_call: TRBV10-1
cdr3_aa: CASKGGAWGYTF

d_call: -
v_call: TRBV2
cdr3_aa: CASRENQGRGTEAFF

d_call: TRBD2
v_call: TRBV7-2
cdr3_aa: CASSLSGTSGFSTDTQYF

d_call: -
v_call: TRBV5-1
cdr3_aa: CASSYDGRNTQYF

d_call: -
v_call: TRBV10-3
cdr3_aa: CAISEPHQGTNTGELFF

d_call: -
v_call: TRBV5-1
cdr3_aa: CASSLGPPNTEAFF

d_call: -
v_call: TRBV28
cdr3_aa: CASSHGSAPKETQYF

d_call: -
v_call: TRBV13
cdr3_aa: CASSSPHDRQETQYF

d_call: -
v_call: TRBV3-1/TRBV3-2
cdr3_aa: CASSTHRDEQYF

d_call: -
v_call: TRBV7-9
cdr3_aa: CASSLGQRGFEAFF

d_call: TRBD1
v_call: TRBV3-1/TRBV3-2
cdr3_aa: CASSQGSRGYEQFF

d_call: -
v_call: TRBV6-2/TRBV6-3
cdr3_aa: CASSYEFFYEQYF

d_call: TRBD1
v_call: TRBV20-1
cdr3_aa: CSASHLRTGGVGNEQFF

d_call: -
v_call: TRBV6-6
cdr3_aa: CASLKTVASNQPQHF

d_call: -
v_call: TRBV19
cdr3_aa: CVTADSTDTQYF

d_call: -
v_call: TRBV4-3
cdr3_aa: CASSQGYGQGNFRDTQYF

d_call: -
v_call: TRBV10-3
cdr3_aa: CAISDFGTPNTEAFF

d_call: TRBD1
v_call: TRBV7-9
cdr3_aa: CASSFVLRQGAGNTIYF

d_call: -
v_call: TRBV19
cdr3_aa: CASSMRSNYGYTF